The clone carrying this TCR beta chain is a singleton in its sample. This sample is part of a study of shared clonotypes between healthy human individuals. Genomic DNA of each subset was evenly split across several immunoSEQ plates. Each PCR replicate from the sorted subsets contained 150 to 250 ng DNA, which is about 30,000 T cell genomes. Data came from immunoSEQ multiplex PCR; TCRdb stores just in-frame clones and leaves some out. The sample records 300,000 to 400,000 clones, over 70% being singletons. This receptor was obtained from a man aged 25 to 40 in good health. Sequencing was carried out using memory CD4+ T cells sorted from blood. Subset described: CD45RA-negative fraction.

Here the CDR3 reads CASSLTSGSYNEQFF. The CDR3 bases are TGCGCCAGCAGTCTTACTAGCGGGTCCTACAATGAGCAGTTCTTC. The chain has TRBV5-1 and TRBJ2-1; TRBD2 matches at 9 bases. Germline CDR1 and CDR2: SGHRS and YFSETQ. V lost 5 bases to trimming and J lost 1 base; unmatched junction nucleotides: 4. This CDR3 region has 15 residues.